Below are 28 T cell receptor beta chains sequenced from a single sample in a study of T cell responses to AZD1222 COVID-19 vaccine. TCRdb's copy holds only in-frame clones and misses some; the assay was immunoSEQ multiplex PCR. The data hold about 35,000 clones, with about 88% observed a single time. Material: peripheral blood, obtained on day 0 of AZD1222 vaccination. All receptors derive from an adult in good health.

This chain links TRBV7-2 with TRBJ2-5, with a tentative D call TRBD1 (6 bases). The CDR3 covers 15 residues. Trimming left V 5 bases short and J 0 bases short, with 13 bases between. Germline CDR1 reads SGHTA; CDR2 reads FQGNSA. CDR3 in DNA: TGTGCCAGCAGCCGCCCCCGGGACAACCAAGAGACCCAGTACTTC. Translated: CASSRPRDNQETQYF.

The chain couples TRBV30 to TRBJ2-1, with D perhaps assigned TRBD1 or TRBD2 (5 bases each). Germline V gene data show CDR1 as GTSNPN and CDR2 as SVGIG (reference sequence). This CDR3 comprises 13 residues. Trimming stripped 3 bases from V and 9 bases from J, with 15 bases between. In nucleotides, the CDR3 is TGTGCCTGGAGCCCGGGACGTCCGGGTGAGCAGTTCTTC. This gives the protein CAWSPGRPGEQFF.

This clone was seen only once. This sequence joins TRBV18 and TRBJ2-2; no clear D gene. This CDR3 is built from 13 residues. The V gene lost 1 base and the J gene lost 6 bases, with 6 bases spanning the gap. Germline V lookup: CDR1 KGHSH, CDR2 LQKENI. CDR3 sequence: CASSPRSPGELFF. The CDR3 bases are TGTGCCAGCTCACCACGGAGTCCCGGGGAGCTGTTTTTT.

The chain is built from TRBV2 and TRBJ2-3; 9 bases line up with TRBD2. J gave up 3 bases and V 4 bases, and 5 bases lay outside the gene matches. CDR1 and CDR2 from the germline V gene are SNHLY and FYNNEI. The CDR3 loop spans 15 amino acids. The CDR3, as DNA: TGTGCCAGCAGTGTTGGTCTAGCGGGGACAGATACGCAGTATTTT. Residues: CASSVGLAGTDTQYF. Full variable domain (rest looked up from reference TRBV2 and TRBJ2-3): EPEVTQTPSHQVTQMGQEVILRCVPISNHLYFYWYRQILGQKVEFLVSFYNNEISEKSEIFDDQFSVERPDGSNFTLKIRSTKLEDSAMYFCASSVGLAGTDTQYFGPGTRLTVL.

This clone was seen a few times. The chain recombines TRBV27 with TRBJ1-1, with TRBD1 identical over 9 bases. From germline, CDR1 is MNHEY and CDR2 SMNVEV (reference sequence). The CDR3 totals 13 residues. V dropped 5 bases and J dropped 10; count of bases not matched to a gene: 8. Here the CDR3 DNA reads TGTGCCAGCAGTACAAACAGGGGGCAGCCAGCTTTCTTT. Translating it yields CASSTNRGQPAFF.

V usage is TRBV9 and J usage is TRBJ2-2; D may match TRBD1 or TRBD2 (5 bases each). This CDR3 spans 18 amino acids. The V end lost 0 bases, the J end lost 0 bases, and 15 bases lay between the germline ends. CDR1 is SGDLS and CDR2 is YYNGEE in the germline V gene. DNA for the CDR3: TGTGCCAGCAGCGTAGTGGGGGATCGTTCCACGAACACCGGGGAGCTGTTTTTT. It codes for CASSVVGDRSTNTGELFF. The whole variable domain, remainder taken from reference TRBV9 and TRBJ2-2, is DSGVTQTPKHLITATGQRVTLRCSPRSGDLSVYWYQQSLDQGLQFLIQYYNGEERAKGNILERFSAQQFPDLHSELNLSSLELGDSALYFCASSVVGDRSTNTGELFFGEGSRLTVL.

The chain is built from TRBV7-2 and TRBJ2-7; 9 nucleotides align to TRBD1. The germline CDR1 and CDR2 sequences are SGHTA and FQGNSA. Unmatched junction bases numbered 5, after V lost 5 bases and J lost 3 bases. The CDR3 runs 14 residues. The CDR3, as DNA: TGTGCCAGCAGCCCCCGACAGGGGGACTACGAGCAGTACTTC. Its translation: CASSPRQGDYEQYF.

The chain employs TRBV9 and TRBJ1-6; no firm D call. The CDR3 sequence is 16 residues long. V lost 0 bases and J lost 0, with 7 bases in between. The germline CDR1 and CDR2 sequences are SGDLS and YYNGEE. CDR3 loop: CASSVGASSYNSPLHF. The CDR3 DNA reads TGTGCCAGCAGCGTAGGGGCGAGCTCCTATAATTCACCCCTCCACTTT.

CDR3 sequence reads: CASSYGTGRANNEQFF. CDR3 bases: TGTGCCAGCAGTTACGGTACCGGGAGGGCTAACAATGAGCAGTTCTTC. The chain couples TRBV6-5 to TRBJ2-1, with 8 bases matching TRBD2. Losses at the gene ends were 2 bases for V and 5 bases for J; bases not matched to a gene: 8. CDR1 is MNHEY and CDR2 is SVGAGI in the germline V gene. The CDR3 has 16 amino acids.

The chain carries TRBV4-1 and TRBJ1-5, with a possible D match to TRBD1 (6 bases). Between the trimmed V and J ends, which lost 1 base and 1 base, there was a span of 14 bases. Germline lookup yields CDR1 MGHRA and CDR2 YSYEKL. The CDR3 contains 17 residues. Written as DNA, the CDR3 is TGCGCCAGCAGCCAAGCCCCCCGGACAGCAAGCAATCAGCCCCAGCATTTT. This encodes CASSQAPRTASNQPQHF.

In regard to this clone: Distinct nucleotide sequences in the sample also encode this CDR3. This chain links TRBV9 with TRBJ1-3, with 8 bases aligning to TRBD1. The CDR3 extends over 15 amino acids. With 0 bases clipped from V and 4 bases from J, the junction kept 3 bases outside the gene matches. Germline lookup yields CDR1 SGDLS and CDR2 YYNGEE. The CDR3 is CASSVGTGGGNTIYF. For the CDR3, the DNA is TGTGCCAGCAGCGTAGGTACAGGGGGAGGAAACACCATATATTTT.

CDR3 bases: TGTGCCAGCAGCGCTCCCGGACCCCGTCACACCATATATTTT. Amino acids: CASSAPGPRHTIYF. The genes are TRBV2 and TRBJ1-3; D unresolved. The ends were cut back, 6 bases at V and 8 bases at J, with 17 bases in the middle. The CDR3 sequence is 14 residues long. CDR1 SNHLY and CDR2 FYNNEI come from the germline V gene.

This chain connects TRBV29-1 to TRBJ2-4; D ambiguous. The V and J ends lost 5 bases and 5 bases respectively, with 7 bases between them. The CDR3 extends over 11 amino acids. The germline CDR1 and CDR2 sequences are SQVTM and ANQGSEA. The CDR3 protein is CSVSVQNIQYF. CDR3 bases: TGCAGCGTTTCTGTCCAAAACATTCAGTACTTC. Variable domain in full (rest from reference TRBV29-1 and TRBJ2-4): SAVISQKPSRDICQRGTSLTIQCQVDSQVTMMFWYRQQPGQSLTLIATANQGSEATYESGFVIDKFPISRPNLTFSTLTVSNMSPEDSSIYLCSVSVQNIQYFGAGTRLSVL.

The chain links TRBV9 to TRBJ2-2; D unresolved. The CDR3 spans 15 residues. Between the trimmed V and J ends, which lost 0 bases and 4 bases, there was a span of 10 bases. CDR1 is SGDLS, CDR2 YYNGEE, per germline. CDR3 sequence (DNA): TGTGCCAGCAGCGTAGACAGTCCATTCACCGGGGAGCTGTTTTTT. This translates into CASSVDSPFTGELFF.

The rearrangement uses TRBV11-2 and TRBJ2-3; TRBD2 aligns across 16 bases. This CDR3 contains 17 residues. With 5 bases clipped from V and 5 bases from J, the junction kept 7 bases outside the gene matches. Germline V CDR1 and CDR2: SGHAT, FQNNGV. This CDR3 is CASSRGTSGRAVDTQYF. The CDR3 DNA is TGTGCCAGCAGCCGGGGGACTAGCGGGAGGGCCGTAGATACGCAGTATTTT.

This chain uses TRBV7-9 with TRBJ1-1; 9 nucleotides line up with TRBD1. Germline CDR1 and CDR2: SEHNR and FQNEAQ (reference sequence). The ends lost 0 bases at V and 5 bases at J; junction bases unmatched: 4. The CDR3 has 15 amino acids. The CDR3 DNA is TGTGCCAGCAGCTTAGCTCCGGGACAGGGTACTGAAGCTTTCTTT. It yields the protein CASSLAPGQGTEAFF.

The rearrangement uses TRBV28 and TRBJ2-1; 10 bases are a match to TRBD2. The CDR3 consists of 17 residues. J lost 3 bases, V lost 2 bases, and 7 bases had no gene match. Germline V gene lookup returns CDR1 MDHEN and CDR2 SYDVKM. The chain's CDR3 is CASSLGSGGPYYNEQFF. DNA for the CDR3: TGTGCCAGCAGTTTAGGTAGCGGGGGGCCCTACTACAATGAGCAGTTCTTC. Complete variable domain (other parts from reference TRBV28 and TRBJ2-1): DVKVTQSSRYLVKRTGEKVFLECVQDMDHENMFWYRQDPGLGLRLIYFSYDVKMKEKGDIPEGYSVSREKKERFSLILESASTNQTSMYLCASSLGSGGPYYNEQFFGPGTRLTVL.

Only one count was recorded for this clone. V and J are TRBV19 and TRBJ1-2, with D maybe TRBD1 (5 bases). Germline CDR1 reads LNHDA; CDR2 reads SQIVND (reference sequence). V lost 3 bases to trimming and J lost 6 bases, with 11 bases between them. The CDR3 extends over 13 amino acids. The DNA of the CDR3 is TGTGCCAGTAGTATCGGCAGGGATGATGGCTACACCTTC. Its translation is CASSIGRDDGYTF.

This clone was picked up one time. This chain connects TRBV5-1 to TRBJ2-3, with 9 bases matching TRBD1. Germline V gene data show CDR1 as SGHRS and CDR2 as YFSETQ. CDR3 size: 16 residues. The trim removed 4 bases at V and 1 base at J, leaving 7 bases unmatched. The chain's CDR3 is CASSTGQGQGTDTQYF. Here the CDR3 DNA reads TGCGCCAGCAGCACAGGACAGGGGCAGGGCACAGATACGCAGTATTTT.

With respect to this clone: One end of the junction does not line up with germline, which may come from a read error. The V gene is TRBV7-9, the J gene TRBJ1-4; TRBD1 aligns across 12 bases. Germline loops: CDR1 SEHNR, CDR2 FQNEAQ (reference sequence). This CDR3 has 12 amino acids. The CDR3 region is CASSRDRGRASF. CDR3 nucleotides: TGTGCCAGCAGCCGGGACAGGGGGCGAGCCTCTTTT.

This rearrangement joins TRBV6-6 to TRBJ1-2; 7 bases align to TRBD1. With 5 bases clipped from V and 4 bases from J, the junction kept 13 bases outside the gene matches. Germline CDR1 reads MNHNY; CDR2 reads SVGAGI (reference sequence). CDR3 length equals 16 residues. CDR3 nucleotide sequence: TGTGCCAGCAGTCCCCGGACAGGACCGCTTGTCTATGGCTACACCTTC. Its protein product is CASSPRTGPLVYGYTF.

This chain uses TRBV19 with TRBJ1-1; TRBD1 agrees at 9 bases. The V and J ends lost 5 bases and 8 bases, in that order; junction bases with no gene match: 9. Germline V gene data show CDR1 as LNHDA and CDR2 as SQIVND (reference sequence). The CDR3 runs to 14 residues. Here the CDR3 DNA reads TGTGCCAGTAGTCCGGGACAGGGAACGGCGGAAGCTTTCTTT. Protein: CASSPGQGTAEAFF.

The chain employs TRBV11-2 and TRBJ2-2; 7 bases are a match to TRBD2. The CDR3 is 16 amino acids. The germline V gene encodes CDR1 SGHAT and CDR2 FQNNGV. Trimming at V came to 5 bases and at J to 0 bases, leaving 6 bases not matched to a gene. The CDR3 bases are TGTGCCAGCAGCAGGTCCGGGACTACGAACACCGGGGAGCTGTTTTTT. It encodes CASSRSGTTNTGELFF.

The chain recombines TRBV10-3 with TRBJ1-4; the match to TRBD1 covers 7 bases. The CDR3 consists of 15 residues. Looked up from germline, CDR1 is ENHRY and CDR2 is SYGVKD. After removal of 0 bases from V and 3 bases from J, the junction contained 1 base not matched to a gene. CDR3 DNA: TGTGCCATCAGTGAGTCGACAGGGTCTAATGAAAAACTGTTTTTT. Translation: CAISESTGSNEKLFF.

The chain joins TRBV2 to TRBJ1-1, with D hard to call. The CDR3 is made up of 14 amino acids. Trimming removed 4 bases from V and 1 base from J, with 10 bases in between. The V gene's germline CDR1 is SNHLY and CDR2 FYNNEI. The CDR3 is CASSVKGRNTEAFF. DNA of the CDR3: TGTGCCAGCAGTGTAAAGGGTAGGAACACTGAAGCTTTCTTT.

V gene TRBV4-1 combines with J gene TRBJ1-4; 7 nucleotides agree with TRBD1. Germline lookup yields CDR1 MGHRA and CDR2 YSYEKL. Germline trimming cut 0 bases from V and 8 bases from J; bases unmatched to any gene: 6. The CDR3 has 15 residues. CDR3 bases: TGCGCCAGCAGCCAAGATAACAGGGGCGAGGAAAAACTGTTTTTT. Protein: CASSQDNRGEEKLFF.

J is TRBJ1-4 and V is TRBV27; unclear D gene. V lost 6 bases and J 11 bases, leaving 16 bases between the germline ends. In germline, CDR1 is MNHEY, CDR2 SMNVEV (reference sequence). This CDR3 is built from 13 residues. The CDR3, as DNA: TGTGCCAGCAGATCCGCGGGCCCTGAGAAACTGTTTTTT. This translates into CASRSAGPEKLFF.

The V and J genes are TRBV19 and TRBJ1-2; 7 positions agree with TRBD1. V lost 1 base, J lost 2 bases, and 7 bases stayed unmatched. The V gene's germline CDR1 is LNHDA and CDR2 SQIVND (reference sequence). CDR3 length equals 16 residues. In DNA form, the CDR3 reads TGTGCCAGTAGTATAGTCGCGACAGGGTTGAACTATGGCTACACCTTC. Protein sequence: CASSIVATGLNYGYTF. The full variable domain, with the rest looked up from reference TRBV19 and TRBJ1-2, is DGGITQSPKYLFRKEGQNVTLSCEQNLNHDAMYWYRQDPGQGLRLIYYSQIVNDFQKGDIAEGYSVSREKKESFPLTVTSAQKNPTAFYLCASSIVATGLNYGYTFGSGTRLTVV.